Listed below are T cell receptor beta chains from one sample, sequenced in a study of blood T cell repertoires in COVID-19. TCRdb's copy holds only in-frame clones and misses some; the assay was immunoSEQ multiplex PCR. The profile shows some 100,000 clones, 80% to 90% of them singletons. Input material: peripheral blood. The receptors derive from a human donor in a cohort sampled during active COVID-19. The CDR3 runs from the conserved cysteine through the conserved F or W. A D gene is named only where the DNA matches it firmly. Expanded clones get a size class; other rows say once, few or many, or leave the size out.

j_gene: TRBJ2-2; v_gene: TRBV9; abundance: .; d_gene: .; CDR3aa: CASSSRVERAGGELFF; CDR3nt: TGTGCCAGCAGCTCCCGGGTTGAGCGGGCCGGCGGGGAGCTGTTTTTT
j_gene: TRBJ1-2; v_gene: TRBV5-1; abundance: .; d_gene: .; CDR3aa: CASTPNTENYGYTF; CDR3nt: TGCGCCAGCACCCCCAATACAGAAAACTATGGCTACACCTTC
j_gene: TRBJ1-5; v_gene: TRBV18; abundance: once; d_gene: TRBD1; CDR3aa: CASSRQGGNQPQHF; CDR3nt: TGTGCCAGCTCCCGACAGGGGGGCAATCAGCCCCAGCATTTT
j_gene: TRBJ2-6; v_gene: TRBV4-1; abundance: .; d_gene: TRBD1; CDR3aa: CASSQAGQGASGANVLTF; CDR3nt: TGCGCCAGCAGCCAAGCGGGACAGGGGGCAAGTGGGGCCAACGTCCTGACTTTC
j_gene: TRBJ1-1; v_gene: TRBV5-6; abundance: once; d_gene: TRBD1; CDR3aa: CASSVGQGLSTEAFF; CDR3nt: TGTGCCAGCAGCGTAGGACAGGGGTTGAGCACTGAAGCTTTCTTT
j_gene: TRBJ1-2; v_gene: TRBV5-1; abundance: .; d_gene: .; CDR3aa: CASRQTQGQNYGYTF; CDR3nt: TGCGCCAGCAGGCAGACTCAGGGGCAGAACTATGGCTACACCTTC
j_gene: TRBJ1-3; v_gene: TRBV7-9; abundance: .; d_gene: .; CDR3aa: CASSLVSGYGNTIYF; CDR3nt: TGTGCCAGCAGCTTAGTCTCGGGTTATGGAAACACCATATATTTT
j_gene: TRBJ2-2; v_gene: TRBV10-3; abundance: .; d_gene: TRBD2; CDR3aa: CAISDPSSGRSTGELFF; CDR3nt: TGTGCCATCAGTGACCCTAGTAGCGGGAGGTCAACCGGGGAGCTGTTTTTT
j_gene: TRBJ2-4; v_gene: TRBV28; abundance: .; d_gene: .; CDR3aa: CASSSTTGLVKNIQYF; CDR3nt: TGTGCCAGCAGTTCCACTACAGGGTTGGTCAAAAACATTCAGTACTTC
j_gene: TRBJ1-3; v_gene: TRBV6-2/TRBV6-3; abundance: .; d_gene: .; CDR3aa: CASSYGTGARSGNTIYF; CDR3nt: TGTGCCAGCAGTTACGGTACAGGAGCCCGCTCTGGAAACACCATATATTTT
j_gene: TRBJ2-1; v_gene: TRBV5-1; abundance: .; d_gene: TRBD1; CDR3aa: CASNPDRGYNEQFF; CDR3nt: TGCGCCAGCAACCCGGACAGGGGATACAATGAGCAGTTCTTC
j_gene: TRBJ1-2; v_gene: TRBV28; abundance: .; d_gene: .; CDR3aa: CASRGPAGYTF; CDR3nt: TGTGCCAGCAGGGGGCCGGCTGGCTACACCTTC
j_gene: TRBJ2-1; v_gene: TRBV5-5; abundance: .; d_gene: TRBD1; CDR3aa: CASSRPDRVEQFF; CDR3nt: TGTGCCAGCAGCCGACCCGACAGGGTTGAGCAGTTCTTC
j_gene: TRBJ2-7; v_gene: TRBV6-5; abundance: .; d_gene: .; CDR3aa: CACGTELYEQYF; CDR3nt: TGTGCCTGCGGGACAGAACTGTACGAGCAGTACTTC
j_gene: TRBJ2-7; v_gene: TRBV20-1; abundance: .; d_gene: .; CDR3aa: CSASRGLPSPYEQYF; CDR3nt: TGCAGTGCTAGTCGGGGTCTACCCTCCCCATACGAGCAGTACTTC
j_gene: TRBJ1-1; v_gene: TRBV19; abundance: .; d_gene: .; CDR3aa: CASRIRGRDTEAFF; CDR3nt: TGTGCCAGTAGGATCAGGGGTAGGGACACTGAAGCTTTCTTT
j_gene: TRBJ1-2; v_gene: TRBV12-3/TRBV12-4; abundance: .; d_gene: .; CDR3aa: CATKLRGVDGYTF; CDR3nt: TGTGCCACCAAGCTACGGGGAGTTGATGGCTACACCTTC
j_gene: TRBJ2-2; v_gene: TRBV5-1; abundance: .; d_gene: .; CDR3aa: CASSLAAGKNTGELFF; CDR3nt: TGCGCCAGCAGCTTAGCGGCAGGCAAGAACACCGGGGAGCTGTTTTTT
j_gene: TRBJ2-5; v_gene: TRBV5-1; abundance: .; d_gene: .; CDR3aa: CASSQMYQETQYF; CDR3nt: TGCGCCAGCAGCCAGATGTACCAAGAGACCCAGTACTTC
j_gene: TRBJ1-2; v_gene: TRBV30; abundance: .; d_gene: .; CDR3aa: CAWSRDKLYGYTF; CDR3nt: TGTGCCTGGAGTCGGGACAAGCTATATGGCTACACCTTC
j_gene: TRBJ2-7; v_gene: TRBV7-2; abundance: .; d_gene: .; CDR3aa: CASSLPGGPYEQYF; CDR3nt: TGTGCCAGCAGCTTGCCCGGGGGTCCCTACGAGCAGTACTTC
j_gene: TRBJ2-3; v_gene: TRBV12-3/TRBV12-4; abundance: .; d_gene: .; CDR3aa: CASSPSTDTQYF; CDR3nt: TGTGCCAGCAGTCCATCCACAGATACGCAGTATTTT
j_gene: TRBJ1-5; v_gene: TRBV19; abundance: .; d_gene: .; CDR3aa: CASSIVSGQPQHF; CDR3nt: TGTGCCAGTAGTATAGTCTCAGGGCAGCCCCAGCATTTT
j_gene: TRBJ2-1; v_gene: TRBV5-4; abundance: .; d_gene: TRBD2; CDR3aa: CASSLLAGGSNEQFF; CDR3nt: TGTGCCAGCAGCTTGTTAGCGGGAGGGTCCAATGAGCAGTTCTTC
j_gene: TRBJ2-3; v_gene: TRBV5-4; abundance: .; d_gene: .; CDR3aa: CASSTSVAVTSTDTQYF; CDR3nt: TGTGCCAGCAGCACATCGGTAGCGGTTACTAGCACAGATACGCAGTATTTT
j_gene: TRBJ2-1; v_gene: TRBV6-5; abundance: .; d_gene: TRBD1; CDR3aa: CASTQFTGVYNEQFF; CDR3nt: TGTGCCAGCACTCAATTCACAGGGGTCTACAATGAGCAGTTCTTC
j_gene: TRBJ2-5; v_gene: TRBV7-8; abundance: .; d_gene: .; CDR3aa: CASSQSLGLFSRETQYF; CDR3nt: TGTGCCAGCAGCCAAAGTCTGGGACTTTTCTCTAGGGAGACCCAGTACTTC
j_gene: TRBJ2-1; v_gene: TRBV4-1; abundance: .; d_gene: TRBD1; CDR3aa: CASSQEGPGTGRDREQFF; CDR3nt: TGCGCCAGCAGCCAAGAAGGGCCCGGGACAGGGAGGGATCGGGAGCAGTTCTTC
j_gene: TRBJ2-1; v_gene: TRBV5-5; abundance: once; d_gene: .; CDR3aa: CASSGGLRDYNEQFF; CDR3nt: TGTGCCAGCAGCGGCGGACTGAGAGACTACAATGAGCAGTTCTTC
j_gene: TRBJ2-7; v_gene: TRBV6-5; abundance: .; d_gene: TRBD1; CDR3aa: CASSSRRDRREQYF; CDR3nt: TGTGCCAGCAGTTCGAGAAGGGACAGACGCGAGCAGTACTTC
j_gene: TRBJ2-6; v_gene: TRBV19; abundance: once; d_gene: .; CDR3aa: CASKAGLSGANVLTF; CDR3nt: TGTGCCAGTAAGGCAGGCCTCTCTGGGGCCAACGTCCTGACTTTC
j_gene: TRBJ2-7; v_gene: TRBV20-1; abundance: .; d_gene: TRBD2; CDR3aa: CSASGRYEQYF; CDR3nt: TGCAGTGCTAGCGGGAGGTACGAGCAGTACTTC
j_gene: TRBJ2-1; v_gene: TRBV19; abundance: .; d_gene: .; CDR3aa: CASSLFLSWEQFF; CDR3nt: TGTGCCAGTAGTCTATTTCTTTCGTGGGAGCAGTTCTTC
j_gene: TRBJ2-5; v_gene: TRBV15; abundance: once; d_gene: TRBD2; CDR3aa: CATSPGLAGPIQETQYF; CDR3nt: TGTGCCACCAGTCCGGGACTAGCGGGACCTATCCAAGAGACCCAGTACTTC
j_gene: TRBJ2-3; v_gene: TRBV28; abundance: .; d_gene: TRBD1; CDR3aa: CASSRDRASTDTQYF; CDR3nt: TGTGCCAGCAGTCGGGACAGGGCTAGCACAGATACGCAGTATTTT
j_gene: TRBJ2-2; v_gene: TRBV5-6; abundance: once; d_gene: .; CDR3aa: CASSLVGGTGELFF; CDR3nt: TGTGCCAGCAGCTTGGTTGGCGGGACCGGGGAGCTGTTTTTT
j_gene: TRBJ2-3; v_gene: TRBV5-5; abundance: .; d_gene: TRBD2; CDR3aa: CASSQGTSGSTDTQYF; CDR3nt: TGTGCCAGCAGCCAAGGGACTAGCGGTAGCACAGATACGCAGTATTTT
j_gene: TRBJ2-5; v_gene: TRBV4-2; abundance: .; d_gene: .; CDR3aa: CASSPQENRESETQYF; CDR3nt: TGTGCCAGCAGCCCTCAAGAGAACAGGGAGAGTGAGACCCAGTACTTC
j_gene: TRBJ2-7; v_gene: TRBV27; abundance: .; d_gene: TRBD2; CDR3aa: CASSLKAGVAYEQYF; CDR3nt: TGTGCCAGCAGTTTAAAGGCGGGAGTCGCCTACGAGCAGTACTTC
j_gene: TRBJ2-7; v_gene: TRBV25-1; abundance: .; d_gene: TRBD2; CDR3aa: CASSPSGSGRHSYEQYF; CDR3nt: TGTGCCAGCAGTCCTTCGGGTAGCGGGAGGCACTCCTACGAGCAGTACTTC
j_gene: TRBJ1-1; v_gene: TRBV9; abundance: .; d_gene: .; CDR3aa: CASSVASGTEAFF; CDR3nt: TGTGCCAGCAGCGTAGCTTCGGGGACTGAAGCTTTCTTT